A single sample gave rise to the 11 T cell receptor beta chains below, sequenced in a study of T cell repertoires in aging, cancer and after chemotherapy. Rearranged V-D-J TRB sequences were amplified with a mixed TRB-A/B primer pool. From the multiplex PCR reads, TCRdb called clonotypes with MiXCR, one entry per CDR3 protein. The sample lists about 12,000 distinct CDR3 sequences, 35% to 45% occurring once. Peripheral blood genomic DNA, not sorted cells or RNA, was the template. The sample taken for sequencing was blood. These receptors were collected from a human donor in good health. The donor label of this sample is uncertain.

This chain uses TRBV6-5 with TRBJ2-7; no clear D gene. Germline V lookup: CDR1 MNHEY, CDR2 SVGAGI. The CDR3 totals 14 residues. With 5 bases removed from V and 2 bases from J, the gap between germline ends came to 13 bases. The CDR3 nucleotides are TGTGCCAGCAGTGATCCCGGGCCCACCTACGAGCAGTACTTC. Its translation is CASSDPGPTYEQYF.

The chain uses TRBV12-3 or TRBV12-4 and TRBJ2-5; tentative D call: TRBD2 (6 bases). Deletions cut 9 bases from V and 5 bases from J, with 16 bases between. CDR3 length: 13 residues. CDR3 region: CASGRIWGETQYF. Written as DNA, the CDR3 is TGTGCCAGTGGGAGGATCTGGGGGGAGACCCAGTACTTC.

This clonotype is labeled medium-sized (0.01 to 0.1%). The chain couples TRBV19 to TRBJ2-7; 8 nucleotides line up with TRBD2. CDR3 size: 14 residues. The J segment lost 3 bases and the V segment lost 5 bases, leaving 6 bases of the junction unmatched. Germline-derived CDR1 and CDR2 are LNHDA and SQIVND (reference sequence). The CDR3 sequence is CASSGQRGHYEQYF. CDR3 DNA: TGTGCCAGTAGTGGCCAGCGGGGGCACTACGAGCAGTACTTC.

This chain connects TRBV20-1 to TRBJ1-2, with TRBD1 as a possible D gene (6 bases). V lost 6 bases, J lost 10 bases, and 15 bases lay in between. CDR1 is DFQATT, CDR2 SNEGSKA, per germline (reference sequence). The CDR3 totals 11 residues. DNA of the CDR3: TGCAGTGCCACTACAGGGACGGTCTACACCTTC. It translates to CSATTGTVYTF.

This clonotype was seen more than once but under ten times. The chain recombines TRBV11-3 with TRBJ2-3; 7 bases are a match to TRBD2. J lost 2 bases, V lost 4 bases, and 6 bases had no gene match. Germline-derived CDR1 and CDR2 are SGHNT and YENEEA. The CDR3 consists of 15 residues. The CDR3 reads CASSSRGVVTDTQYF. The CDR3 DNA reads TGTGCCAGCAGCTCCCGGGGGGTAGTCACAGATACGCAGTATTTT. The full variable domain, completed using reference TRBV11-3 and TRBJ2-3, is EAGVVQSPRYKIIEKKQPVAFWCNPISGHNTLYWYLQNLGQGPELLIRYENEEAVDDSQLPKDRFSAERLKGVDSTLKIQPAELGDSAVYLCASSSRGVVTDTQYFGPGTRLTVL.

This chain connects TRBV12-3 or TRBV12-4 to TRBJ2-7; D is ambiguous. Trimming took off 6 bases at V and 4 bases at J, with 13 bases between the two ends. This CDR3 is 13 amino acids long. The CDR3 loop reads CASSLTPAYEQYF. For the CDR3, the DNA is TGTGCCAGCAGCCTGACTCCGGCTTACGAGCAGTACTTC.

By sample share, this clonotype is medium-sized. The genes are TRBV13 and TRBJ2-7, with 12 positions matching TRBD2. The CDR3 extends over 16 amino acids. The germline V gene has CDR1 PRHDT and CDR2 FYEKMQ (reference sequence). J lost 3 bases, V lost 1 base, and 4 bases had no gene match. This chain's CDR3 is CASSLALTSGSYEQYF. The CDR3 DNA sequence: TGTGCCAGCAGCTTAGCCCTGACTAGCGGGAGCTACGAGCAGTACTTC.

This clonotype has only a few counts. The gene calls are TRBV5-4 and TRBJ2-1, with TRBD2 as a possible D gene (5 bases). Trimming pared 0 bases from V and 3 bases from J, leaving 7 bases between. This CDR3 region has 14 residues. The germline gives CDR1 SGHNT, CDR2 YYREEE (reference sequence). The CDR3 reads CASSLAGNYNEQFF. Here the CDR3 DNA reads TGTGCCAGCAGCTTGGCCGGGAACTACAATGAGCAGTTCTTC.

The chain's CDR3 is CASSYGALAGVHEQYF. Here the CDR3 DNA reads TGTGCCAGCAGTTACGGGGCATTAGCGGGAGTTCACGAGCAGTACTTC. The chain has TRBV6-5 and TRBJ2-7; 9 positions agree with TRBD2. Germline V gives CDR1 MNHEY, CDR2 SVGAGI. V dropped 2 bases and J dropped 5; count of bases not matched to a gene: 10. This CDR3 is built from 16 residues.

To note about this clonotype: A read error is possible here, since a much larger clone lies one base away. The V call is TRBV29-1, the J call TRBJ2-7; 13 bases map to TRBD2. The CDR3 totals 13 residues. Germline V gene data show CDR1 as SQVTM and CDR2 as ANQGSEA. Trimming removed 8 bases from V and 4 bases from J; junction bases left unmatched: 5. CDR3: CSLRTSGSYEQYF. The CDR3 nucleotides read TGCAGCCTCCGGACTAGCGGGAGTTACGAGCAGTACTTC.

V usage is TRBV19 and J usage is TRBJ2-7; possibly TRBD2 for D (5 bases). The V and J ends lost 5 bases and 2 bases respectively, with 13 bases between them. Germline CDR1 and CDR2: LNHDA and SQIVND (reference sequence). The CDR3 has 14 amino acids. This chain's CDR3 is CASSLTDSPYEQYF. CDR3 nucleotide sequence: TGTGCCAGTAGTCTGACGGACTCACCCTACGAGCAGTACTTC.